The 28 T cell receptor beta chains below were found in one sample sequenced in a study of technical replicates of blood from a handful of donors. Measured with immunoSEQ multiplex PCR; TCRdb has only the in-frame clones, and not every one. The profile shows 60,000 to 75,000 clones, around nine tenths of them singletons. Input material: PBMCs. The receptors shown here come from a human donor in good health. Some clones in this sample may be carry-over from other donors' samples.

The CDR3 DNA sequence: TGTGCCAGCAGTGAAGAGAGACTGAATAATTCACCCCTCCACTTT. It is translated as CASSEERLNNSPLHF. V and J are TRBV2 and TRBJ1-6; D is unresolved. The CDR3 has 15 residues. V was cut by 1 base and J by 5 bases, with 9 bases left in between. The germline V gene encodes CDR1 SNHLY and CDR2 FYNNEI.

The chain links TRBV28 to TRBJ2-7, with D possibly matching TRBD2 (6 bases). This CDR3 region has 15 residues. In germline, CDR1 is MDHEN, CDR2 SYDVKM. The ends were cut back, 2 bases at V and 5 bases at J, with 16 bases in the middle. CDR3 amino acids: CASSLNGVGGNEQYF. DNA for the CDR3: TGTGCCAGCAGTTTAAATGGTGTGGGGGGAAACGAGCAGTACTTC.

The table lists this clone with a few counts. The CDR3 is CASMERTSVYEQYF. DNA for the CDR3: TGTGCCAGCATGGAGCGGACTAGCGTGTACGAGCAGTACTTC. J is TRBJ2-7 and V is TRBV27; 9 nucleotides agree with TRBD2. The V segment lost 7 bases and the J segment 4 bases; nucleotides outside the gene matches: 8. In germline, CDR1 is MNHEY, CDR2 SMNVEV (reference sequence). The CDR3 is 14 amino acids.

This rearrangement joins TRBV7-2 to TRBJ1-2; 9 bases are a match to TRBD1. This CDR3 spans 14 amino acids. After removal of 5 bases from V and 7 bases from J, the junction contained 8 bases not matched to a gene. Germline CDR1 reads SGHTA; CDR2 reads FQGNSA. The CDR3 is CASSLGGTGSGYTF. CDR3 DNA sequence: TGTGCCAGCAGCCTAGGTGGGACAGGGAGTGGCTACACCTTC. The full variable domain, its missing parts supplied by reference TRBV7-2 and TRBJ1-2, is GAGVSQSPSNKVTEKGKDVELRCDPISGHTALYWYRQSLGQGLEFLIYFQGNSAPDKSGLPSDRFSAERTGGSVSTLTIQRTQQEDSAVYLCASSLGGTGSGYTFGSGTRLTVV.

This clone was seen once. The chain employs TRBV6-1 and TRBJ1-2; 10 bases agree with TRBD1. This CDR3 is built from 16 residues. The germline V gene has CDR1 MNHNS and CDR2 SASEGT. The trim removed 4 bases at V and 5 bases at J, leaving 10 bases unmatched. The CDR3 loop is CASSGSGTGERYGYTF. DNA of the CDR3: TGTGCCAGCAGTGGATCCGGGACAGGGGAGCGGTATGGCTACACCTTC.

The rearrangement joins TRBV6-5 to TRBJ2-1, with 10 nucleotides matching TRBD2. From germline, CDR1 is MNHEY and CDR2 SVGAGI. Trimming removed 2 bases from V and 12 bases from J; junction bases left unmatched: 10. The CDR3 spans 15 residues. The CDR3 protein is CASSYAGTSVTGQFF. For the CDR3, the DNA is TGTGCCAGCAGTTACGCCGGGACTAGCGTGACGGGGCAGTTCTTC.

This chain connects TRBV6-5 to TRBJ1-2, with D maybe TRBD1 (6 bases). The CDR3 spans 13 residues. Germline V CDR1 and CDR2: MNHEY, SVGAGI. Trimming shortened V by 5 bases and J by 7 bases, and 14 bases separated the two germline ends. Written as DNA, the CDR3 is TGTGCCAGCAGTGACAGGCCCTCCAGTGGCTACACCTTC. Its translation is CASSDRPSSGYTF.

The chain is built from TRBV5-1 and TRBJ2-5; TRBD1 might be the D (6 bases). The CDR3 loop spans 16 amino acids. Trimming took 6 bases from V and 4 from J, leaving 22 bases between them. Germline CDR1 SGHRS, CDR2 YFSETQ. The CDR3 region is CASKISGTTKGETQYF. The CDR3, as DNA: TGCGCCAGCAAAATCTCCGGGACAACCAAGGGAGAGACCCAGTACTTC.

J is TRBJ1-2 and V is TRBV4-3, with D tentatively TRBD1 (5 bases). The CDR3 is 14 amino acids. Germline CDR1 reads LGHNA; CDR2 reads YSLEER. The V and J ends lost 0 bases and 4 bases respectively, with 9 bases between them. The CDR3 nucleotides are TGCGCCAGCAGCCAAGAGGCAGGGTTCTATGGCTACACCTTC. Its protein product is CASSQEAGFYGYTF.

J is TRBJ1-5 and V is TRBV19; no clear D gene. From germline, CDR1 is LNHDA and CDR2 SQIVND (reference sequence). This CDR3 spans 14 amino acids. V was trimmed by 5 bases and J by 4 bases, leaving 12 bases between them. In DNA form, the CDR3 reads TGTGCCAGTAGTTTACAAGATTTTAATCAGCCCCAGCATTTT. It codes for CASSLQDFNQPQHF. Full variable domain (missing parts from reference TRBV19 and TRBJ1-5): DGGITQSPKYLFRKEGQNVTLSCEQNLNHDAMYWYRQDPGQGLRLIYYSQIVNDFQKGDIAEGYSVSREKKESFPLTVTSAQKNPTAFYLCASSLQDFNQPQHFGDGTRLSIL.

This rearrangement joins TRBV7-6 to TRBJ1-6; D gene uncertain. V lost 0 bases and J lost 7, with 10 bases in between. The CDR3 runs to 15 residues. Germline V gene lookup returns CDR1 SGHVS and CDR2 FNYEAQ. The CDR3 is CASSLAHTENSPLHF. The CDR3 DNA reads TGTGCCAGCAGCTTAGCTCACACGGAGAATTCACCCCTCCACTTT.

This clone was detected only a few times. The chain recombines TRBV7-2 with TRBJ2-1; D is unclear. The germline V gene encodes CDR1 SGHTA and CDR2 FQGNSA. The CDR3 totals 12 residues. The V end lost 4 bases, the J end lost 9 bases, and 10 bases lay between the germline ends. The CDR3 region has the DNA TGTGCCAGCAGCTCTTCCCCCTTTGAGCAGTTCTTC. Protein: CASSSSPFEQFF.

This chain links TRBV18 with TRBJ2-3, with D perhaps matching TRBD1 (6 bases). Trimming removed 4 bases at V and 3 bases at J, with 14 bases between. In germline, CDR1 is KGHSH, CDR2 LQKENI. The CDR3 is 15 residues long. The CDR3 coding sequence is TGTGCCAGCTCACTGGGACATGGGTCGACAGATACGCAGTATTTT. This encodes CASSLGHGSTDTQYF.

The chain recombines TRBV5-5 with TRBJ2-1, with TRBD2 matching over 11 bases. Losses at the gene ends were 5 bases for V and 0 bases for J; bases not matched to a gene: 16. The CDR3 runs to 20 residues. Germline V CDR1 and CDR2: SGHKS, YYEKEE (reference sequence). CDR3 protein: CASRTGAPGLAEPSYNEQFF. CDR3 DNA: TGTGCCAGCAGGACAGGGGCGCCGGGACTAGCGGAGCCCTCCTACAATGAGCAGTTCTTC.

The genes are TRBV5-1 and TRBJ2-1; TRBD2 is a possible D gene (6 bases). CDR3 length equals 15 residues. Trimming pared 4 bases from V and 10 bases from J, leaving 21 bases between. CDR1 and CDR2 (germline): SGHRS, YFSETQ. The CDR3 DNA follows: TGCGCCAGCAGCCTACCGGGACTCCAGTTGAACGAGCAGTTCTTC. This gives the protein CASSLPGLQLNEQFF.

This clone occurred once. This chain joins TRBV7-3 and TRBJ1-6, with D maybe TRBD1 (5 bases). Germline-derived CDR1 and CDR2 are SGHTA and FQGTGA. V was cut by 1 base and J by 6 bases, with 10 bases left in between. The CDR3 is made up of 15 amino acids. The CDR3 bases are TGTGCCAGCAGCTTAAATGGGACTCCTAATTCACCCCTCCACTTT. It is translated as CASSLNGTPNSPLHF.

The chain links TRBV11-2 to TRBJ1-5; D uncertain. Germline V CDR1 and CDR2: SGHAT, FQNNGV. The CDR3 consists of 14 residues. Trimming removed 0 bases from V and 4 bases from J, with 7 bases in between. The DNA for the CDR3 is TGTGCCAGCAGCTTAGACGGGAAGAATCAGCCCCAGCATTTT. Its translation: CASSLDGKNQPQHF.

This chain uses TRBV25-1 with TRBJ2-7; TRBD1 matches 9 bases. CDR1 MGHDK and CDR2 SYGVNS come from the germline V gene. The ends lost 2 bases at V and 3 bases at J; junction bases unmatched: 5. This CDR3 region has 15 residues. The DNA for the CDR3 is TGTGCCAGCAGTGAACCGGGACAGGGTCGCTACGAGCAGTACTTC. Translated, it gives CASSEPGQGRYEQYF.

A single count supports this clone. V is TRBV6-1 and J is TRBJ2-3; TRBD2 aligns across 10 bases. The CDR3 extends over 14 amino acids. CDR1 is MNHNS, CDR2 SASEGT, per germline. The J segment lost 3 bases and the V segment lost 6 bases, leaving 3 bases of the junction unmatched. CDR3: CASSGLAETDTQYF. The CDR3 DNA reads as TGTGCCAGCAGCGGACTAGCGGAAACAGATACGCAGTATTTT.

This sequence joins TRBV10-3 and TRBJ2-1; 8 nucleotides agree with TRBD1. The trim removed 2 bases at V and 12 bases at J, leaving 9 bases unmatched. The CDR3 is made up of 14 amino acids. Germline-derived CDR1 and CDR2 are ENHRY and SYGVKD. CDR3 sequence: CAISERGQGLGQFF. The CDR3 region has the DNA TGTGCCATCAGTGAGAGAGGACAGGGACTGGGGCAGTTCTTC.

The genes are TRBV5-1 and TRBJ2-6, with 10 bases identical to TRBD1. With V trimmed by 0 bases and J by 3 bases, 9 bases remained unmatched. CDR1 is SGHRS, CDR2 YFSETQ, per germline. This CDR3 comprises 19 residues. The CDR3 DNA is TGCGCCAGCAGCTTGGAGCTTGGGACAGGGGTATATGGGGCCAACGTCCTGACTTTC. This encodes CASSLELGTGVYGANVLTF. Together with reference TRBV5-1 and TRBJ2-6, the CDR3 gives the full variable domain: KAGVTQTPRYLIKTRGQQVTLSCSPISGHRSVSWYQQTPGQGLQFLFEYFSETQRNKGNFPGRFSGRQFSNSRSEMNVSTLELGDSALYLCASSLELGTGVYGANVLTFGAGSRLTVL.

This chain links TRBV5-1 with TRBJ2-7, with D possibly matching TRBD2 (5 bases). The CDR3 covers 13 residues. Trimming cost V 4 bases and J 5 bases, with 13 bases left between them. Germline CDR1 SGHRS, CDR2 YFSETQ. CDR3: CASSHIRGHEQYF. CDR3 coding DNA: TGCGCCAGCAGCCACATTCGAGGGCACGAGCAGTACTTC. The full variable domain, its missing parts supplied by reference TRBV5-1 and TRBJ2-7, is KAGVTQTPRYLIKTRGQQVTLSCSPISGHRSVSWYQQTPGQGLQFLFEYFSETQRNKGNFPGRFSGRQFSNSRSEMNVSTLELGDSALYLCASSHIRGHEQYFGPGTRLTVT.

This chain joins TRBV10-3 and TRBJ1-4; 7 bases match TRBD1. Trimming at V came to 5 bases and at J to 0 bases, leaving 6 bases not matched to a gene. CDR1 ENHRY and CDR2 SYGVKD come from the germline V gene. This CDR3 is built from 16 residues. This CDR3 reads CAISYDRAATNEKLFF. The CDR3 DNA follows: TGTGCCATCAGTTATGACAGGGCTGCAACTAATGAAAAACTGTTTTTT.

The CDR3 region is CASSIRENTEAFF. CDR3 nucleotides: TGCGCCAGCAGCATACGGGAAAACACTGAAGCTTTCTTT. The rearrangement links TRBV5-1 to TRBJ1-1; D is ambiguous. CDR1 SGHRS and CDR2 YFSETQ come from the germline V gene. V lost 4 bases to trimming and J lost 2 bases, with 9 bases between them. The CDR3 is 13 residues long.

This chain connects TRBV6-6 to TRBJ1-1; 11 nucleotides match TRBD1. Trimming at V came to 7 bases and at J to 5 bases, leaving 9 bases not matched to a gene. The CDR3 has 15 residues. CDR1 MNHNY and CDR2 SVGAGI come from the germline V gene (reference sequence). The CDR3 spells CASTLSGTGGTEAFF. CDR3 in DNA: TGTGCCAGCACCCTCTCAGGGACAGGGGGGACTGAAGCTTTCTTT.

Here the CDR3 reads CASSPPGGLADEQYF. In DNA form, the CDR3 reads TGTGCCAGCAGTCCTCCTGGGGGACTCGCGGACGAGCAGTACTTC. The chain employs TRBV6-6 and TRBJ2-7; D perhaps matches TRBD2 (6 bases). V shed 5 bases and J shed 5 bases, with 19 bases lying between them. CDR3 size: 15 residues. CDR1 and CDR2 from the germline V gene are MNHNY and SVGAGI (reference sequence).

The CDR3 region is CASSTETGIVYEQYF. Here the CDR3 DNA reads TGTGCCAGCTCAACAGAAACGGGGATCGTCTACGAGCAGTACTTC. This chain joins TRBV18 and TRBJ2-7; TRBD2 might be the D (5 bases). The CDR3 is 15 residues long. The V end was cut by 5 bases, the J end by 3 bases, with 17 bases between. Germline assignment: CDR1 KGHSH and CDR2 LQKENI.

The CDR3 reads CATSRDEGGLLGYYGYTF. CDR3 in DNA: TGTGCCACCAGCAGAGATGAGGGGGGGTTGCTCGGCTACTATGGCTACACCTTC. V is TRBV15 and J is TRBJ1-2, with D possibly matching TRBD1 (6 bases). The V gene lost 0 bases and the J gene lost 3 bases, with 20 bases spanning the gap. Germline V gene lookup returns CDR1 LNHNV and CDR2 YYDKDF (reference sequence). CDR3 length: 18 residues.